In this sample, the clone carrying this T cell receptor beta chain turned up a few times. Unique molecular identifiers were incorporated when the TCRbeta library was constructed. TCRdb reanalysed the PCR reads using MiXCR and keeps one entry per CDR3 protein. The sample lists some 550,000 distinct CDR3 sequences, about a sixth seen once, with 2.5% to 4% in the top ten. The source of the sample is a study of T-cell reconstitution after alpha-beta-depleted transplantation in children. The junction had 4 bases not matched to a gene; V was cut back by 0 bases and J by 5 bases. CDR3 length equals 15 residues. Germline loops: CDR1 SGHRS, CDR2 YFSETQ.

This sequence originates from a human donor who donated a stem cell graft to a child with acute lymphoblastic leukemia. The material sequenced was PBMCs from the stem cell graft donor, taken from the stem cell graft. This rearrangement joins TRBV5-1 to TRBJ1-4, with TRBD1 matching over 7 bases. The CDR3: CASSLDGTANEKLFF. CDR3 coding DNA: TGCGCCAGCAGCTTGGACGGGACAGCAAATGAAAAACTGTTTTTT.